This TCR beta chain was obtained from a study of shared T cell receptors in the human thymus. The protocol was immunoSEQ multiplex PCR, while the TCRdb copy is restricted to in-frame clones and leaves out a portion. The sample holds about 660,000 clones, approximately 89% seen once. The CDR3 is made up of 16 amino acids. Trimming pared 1 base from V and 6 bases from J, leaving 16 bases between. The germline V gene encodes CDR1 SEHNR and CDR2 FQNEAQ (reference sequence). These sequences were also reported in another study, on human thymus T cells. That publication notes: Related research found strongly overlapping thymic repertoires in unrelated individuals.

The clonotype comes from a boy younger than two with a congenital heart defect. The chain is built from TRBV7-9 and TRBJ2-1; perhaps TRBD2 as D (6 bases). The sample was thymocytes. CDR3 sequence reads: CASSLEGLMGRNEQFF. In nucleotides, the CDR3 is TGTGCCAGCAGCTTAGAGGGACTTATGGGGCGCAATGAGCAGTTCTTC.